The clone carrying this T cell receptor (beta chain) was recorded many times. What it binds is not known. TCRbeta library construction was performed incorporating unique molecular identifiers. Via MiXCR, TCRdb re-called the PCR reads, giving one row per CDR3 protein. The sample carries about 200,000 distinct CDR3 sequences, roughly 6.3% recorded once. CDR1 SNHLY and CDR2 FYNNEI come from the germline V gene. This CDR3 has 11 residues. Deletions cut 7 bases from V and 4 bases from J, with 4 bases between. The data stem from a study of T-cell reconstitution after alpha-beta-depleted transplantation in children. Overall study results and limits: After one year, T-cell counts and TCRbeta diversity mostly came from new T cells. Expanded graft clones, several hundred of them, were reportedly the source of alpha-beta T cells about two months after transplant.

This sequence originates from a girl under two years old with combined immunodeficiency, due to receive a stem cell transplant. The source was PBMCs, collected before TCRalphabeta/CD19-depleted stem cell transplant. The J gene is TRBJ2-2, the V gene TRBV2; the D is unclear. CDR3 amino acids: CASMGTGELFF. The CDR3 DNA follows: TGTGCCAGCATGGGCACCGGGGAGCTGTTTTTT.